The subject of this entry is one T cell receptor beta chain. There are a few counts of this clone. Its antigen remains undetermined. Base qualities are not provided; no much larger clone lies one nucleotide away. The junction shows trimming of 5 bases on V and 1 base on J, plus 18 bases between the germline ends. CDR1 and CDR2 (SNHLY, FYNNEI) derive from the germline V gene. The CDR3 starts with the cysteine, ends with the phenylalanine, and has 17 residues. The kept DNA is CDR3 alone, 51 bases in frame from the first base. This sample was taken from a study of T cells after somatic rescue of genetic block (dated by TCRdb to the early 2020s). Regarding the complete study: The study assessed how robust, over the long term, a T-cell system was when the system had developed through somatic rescue of a genetic block in T-cell development.

Library prep was done by the immunoSEQ multiplex PCR assay. TCRdb re-hosts the immuneACCESS table, in-frame sequences only. Its copies lack some clones; in the studies checked, an unresolved V gene accounts for under half of them, and the cause for the rest is not known. For this sample there are approximately 7,600 clones; 80% to 85% appear just once. Clones ranked in the top ten supply 20% to 30% of the sample. The sequenced material came from peripheral blood mononuclear cells (PBMCs). The receptor comes from a boy between 10 and 17 years old. The rearrangement combines TRBV2 with TRBJ1-5; the D gene cannot be named for sure. The CDR3 protein is CASSPRTPRESNQPQHF. The DNA sequence is TGTGCCAGCAGTCCTCGGACCCCCCGGGAGAGCAATCAGCCCCAGCATTTT.